This TCR beta chain comes out of a study of response to subunit inactivated influenza vaccine. Findings and caveats of the study: After each seasonal influenza vaccination, few new T cells are recruited, the authors suggested.

Via MiXCR, TCRdb re-called the RT-PCR reads, giving one row per CDR3 protein. Found here are roughly 180,000 distinct CDR3 sequences, 9.2% of them singletons; the top ten hold roughly 11%. The germline V gene encodes CDR1 KGHSH and CDR2 LQKENI. This CDR3 is built from 14 residues. V lost 3 bases and J lost 6, with 12 bases in between. Turning to this clonotype: Antigen specificity is unknown.

The chain combines TRBV18 with TRBJ2-1; perhaps TRBD1 as D (5 bases). This receptor was taken from a man aged 50 or older who received an inactivated influenza vaccine. This specimen was non-naive T cells sorted from PBMCs, taken on the day of vaccination. The CDR3 sequence: CASSPQGSINEQFF. CDR3 in DNA: TGTGCCAGCTCACCTCAGGGTTCGATCAATGAGCAGTTCTTC.